Detailed here is one T cell receptor beta chain. Its antigen remains unidentified. V was clipped by 0 bases and J by 8 bases; unmatched bases: 8. The CDR3 spans 15 residues. Germline values: CDR1 LGHNA, CDR2 YSLEER. These data come from a study of cytomegalovirus exposure and HLA in healthy donors. The PCR ran on 60 Vbeta and 13 Jbeta primers. Only in-frame clones appear in the TCRdb table, and some are missing; sequencing was by immunoSEQ multiplex PCR. This table holds 150,000 to 200,000 clones, approximately 80% found once. Whole-study findings and limits: Available immune exposure information covered CMV serostatus only.

The sequencing input was PBMCs. The source is a woman aged 40-49 years in good health and CMV-seronegative. This chain uses TRBV4-3 with TRBJ1-2; 8 nucleotides match TRBD1. The DNA of the CDR3 is TGCGCCAGCAGCCAAGACGGACAGGGTAGTATAGGCTACACCTTC. As protein: CASSQDGQGSIGYTF.